These 22 T cell receptor beta chains share one sample of origin, sequenced in a study of blood T cell repertoires in COVID-19. TCRdb's copy holds only in-frame clones and misses some; the assay was immunoSEQ multiplex PCR. The repertoire holds some 150,000 clones, with roughly 87% as singletons. Sequencing was performed on peripheral blood. The source of these receptors is a woman aged 55-69 years with active or convalescent COVID-19.

The rearrangement uses TRBV11-3 and TRBJ2-4, with D tentatively TRBD2 (6 bases). The CDR3 is 18 residues long. The germline V gene has CDR1 SGHNT and CDR2 YENEEA. The V gene lost 0 bases and the J gene lost 0 bases, with 15 bases spanning the gap. Written as DNA, the CDR3 is TGTGCCAGCAGCTTAGAACGGGACTGGCAACTAGCCAAAAACATTCAGTACTTC. Translating gives CASSLERDWQLAKNIQYF.

V gene TRBV6-6 combines with J gene TRBJ2-5; D might be TRBD2 (5 bases). The CDR3 sequence is 12 residues long. Trimming took 8 bases from V and 5 from J, leaving 12 bases between them. Germline loops: CDR1 MNHNY, CDR2 SVGAGI (reference sequence). CDR3 DNA sequence: TGTGCCAGCCATCGAGGCGGGGAGACCCAGTACTTC. This translates into CASHRGGETQYF.

There are a few counts of this clone. The sample contains more than one DNA sequence encoding this CDR3. The chain uses TRBV6-2 or TRBV6-3 and TRBJ2-7; possibly TRBD2 for D (7 bases). Trimming left V 1 base short and J 3 bases short, with 10 bases between. The CDR3 spans 14 residues. CDR1 is MNHEY, CDR2 SVGEGT, per germline. The CDR3 DNA follows: TGTGCCAGCAGTTACTTGGGGGGGCTCTACGAGCAGTACTTC. This sequence encodes CASSYLGGLYEQYF.

This clone was picked up one time. The chain is built from TRBV12-5 and TRBJ2-3; 9 nucleotides line up with TRBD2. The V segment lost 7 bases and the J segment 3 bases; nucleotides outside the gene matches: 11. The CDR3 is made up of 16 amino acids. From germline, CDR1 is LGHNT and CDR2 FRNRAP. CDR3 in DNA: TGTGCTAGTGCCCTGACAGCGGGGGGACGGACAGATACGCAGTATTTT. Its translation: CASALTAGGRTDTQYF.

This chain links TRBV12-5 with TRBJ1-1; 7 bases fit TRBD1. The germline CDR1 and CDR2 sequences are LGHNT and FRNRAP. Trimming cost V 6 bases and J 3 bases; bases outside gene matches: 10. The CDR3 is made up of 15 amino acids. The CDR3 here is CASGGTAQADTEAFF. DNA of the CDR3: TGTGCTAGTGGCGGGACAGCTCAAGCAGACACTGAAGCTTTCTTT.

The CDR3 sequence: CSAGRVAEGYF. The CDR3 nucleotides read TGCAGTGCTGGGCGGGTAGCGGAGGGGTACTTC. The chain links TRBV20-1 to TRBJ2-5, with a weak D call TRBD2 (6 bases). V was shortened by 5 bases and J by 13 bases, with 17 bases between the two germline ends. This CDR3 has 11 amino acids. Germline-derived CDR1 and CDR2 are DFQATT and SNEGSKA (reference sequence).

The chain couples TRBV5-4 to TRBJ1-2; no definite D call. Deletions cut 0 bases from V and 4 bases from J, with 7 bases between. This CDR3 contains 13 residues. CDR1 and CDR2 (germline): SGHNT, YYREEE (reference sequence). The CDR3 protein is CASSLVSGYGYTF. For the CDR3, the DNA is TGTGCCAGCAGCTTGGTATCGGGCTATGGCTACACCTTC.

The chain recombines TRBV9 with TRBJ2-3; 9 nucleotides line up with TRBD1. Germline CDR1 SGDLS, CDR2 YYNGEE. The CDR3 loop spans 13 amino acids. Losses at the gene ends were 7 bases for V and 5 bases for J; bases not matched to a gene: 5. DNA of the CDR3: TGTGCCAGCTGCCGGGACAGGGAAGATACGCAGTATTTT. Protein: CASCRDREDTQYF.

This chain joins TRBV4-3 and TRBJ2-2, with 9 bases fitting TRBD2. The ends lost 5 bases at V and 6 bases at J; junction bases unmatched: 7. In germline, CDR1 is LGHNA, CDR2 YSLEER. CDR3 length: 15 residues. The DNA of the CDR3 is TGCGCCAGCAGCAAGGGACTAGCCCCCCCCGGGGAGCTGTTTTTT. Translation: CASSKGLAPPGELFF.

V and J are TRBV5-1 and TRBJ2-7; 7 bases map to TRBD1. The CDR3 is made up of 14 amino acids. Germline V CDR1 and CDR2: SGHRS, YFSETQ. V gave up 7 bases and J gave up 6 bases; unmatched junction bases: 13. The chain's CDR3 is CASHSGTALVEQYF. The CDR3 DNA sequence: TGCGCCAGCCACTCCGGGACAGCCTTGGTCGAGCAGTACTTC.

The rearrangement links TRBV7-9 to TRBJ1-2; 7 bases line up with TRBD1. CDR1 SEHNR and CDR2 FQNEAQ come from the germline V gene (reference sequence). Trimming at V came to 1 base and at J to 7 bases, leaving 6 bases not matched to a gene. The CDR3 has 14 amino acids. In DNA, the CDR3 is TGTGCCAGCAGCTTAGAGGGCCAGGGGGGTGGCTACACCTTC. Encoded protein: CASSLEGQGGGYTF.

The rearrangement uses TRBV5-8 and TRBJ2-2; 14 nucleotides align to TRBD2. CDR1 and CDR2 from the germline V gene are SGHTS and YDEGEE. J lost 4 bases, V lost 6 bases, and 8 bases had no gene match. CDR3 size: 17 residues. This CDR3 is CASTQGLAGDPTGELFF. The CDR3 DNA reads TGTGCCAGCACCCAGGGACTAGCGGGGGATCCCACCGGGGAGCTGTTTTTT. The variable domain in full, with the rest retrieved from reference TRBV5-8 and TRBJ2-2, is EAGVTQSPTHLIKTRGQQATLRCSPISGHTSVYWYQQALGLGLQFLLWYDEGEERNRGNFPPRFSGRQFPNYSSELNVNALELEDSALYLCASTQGLAGDPTGELFFGEGSRLTVL.

The J gene is TRBJ1-5, the V gene TRBV19, with 8 bases fitting TRBD1. The V and J ends lost 5 bases and 2 bases, in that order; junction bases with no gene match: 11. The germline V gene encodes CDR1 LNHDA and CDR2 SQIVND (reference sequence). This CDR3 is 17 amino acids long. DNA of the CDR3: TGTGCCAGTAGTGCTCCAGGGGGCGGGTGGGGCAATCAGCCCCAGCATTTT. It is translated as CASSAPGGGWGNQPQHF.

Only a few counts were recorded for this clone. The rearrangement uses TRBV18 and TRBJ1-1; possible D gene TRBD1, 5 bases. V lost 6 bases, J lost 4 bases, and 15 bases lay in between. Germline V gene lookup returns CDR1 KGHSH and CDR2 LQKENI. This CDR3 is 14 amino acids long. CDR3 region: CASSAQALATEAFF. As DNA, the CDR3 is TGTGCCAGCTCTGCACAGGCGTTGGCCACTGAAGCTTTCTTT.

This clone was observed a single time. CDR3 sequence (DNA): TGTGCCAGTAGCAGATGGAACACCATATATTTT. Translation gives CASSRWNTIYF. The genes are TRBV19 and TRBJ1-3; D ambiguous. V lost 6 bases and J lost 7, with 7 bases in between. Germline-derived CDR1 and CDR2 are LNHDA and SQIVND (reference sequence). The CDR3 sequence is 11 residues long. Full variable domain (outside the CDR3, taken from reference TRBV19 and TRBJ1-3): DGGITQSPKYLFRKEGQNVTLSCEQNLNHDAMYWYRQDPGQGLRLIYYSQIVNDFQKGDIAEGYSVSREKKESFPLTVTSAQKNPTAFYLCASSRWNTIYFGEGSWLTVV.

This clone was counted a few times. The chain combines TRBV10-2 with TRBJ1-2; D not resolved. With 2 bases removed from V and 1 base from J, the gap between germline ends came to 5 bases. The CDR3 extends over 13 amino acids. Germline V gene lookup returns CDR1 WSHSY and CDR2 SAAADI. The CDR3 DNA sequence: TGCGCCAGCAGTGAGGAGGGTAACTATGGCTACACCTTC. It encodes CASSEEGNYGYTF.

The V and J genes are TRBV25-1 and TRBJ1-4, with 7 bases matching TRBD1. CDR1 and CDR2 from the germline V gene are MGHDK and SYGVNS. This CDR3 region has 15 residues. J lost 2 bases, V lost 5 bases, and 5 bases had no gene match. CDR3 protein: CASSLTGVTNEKLFF. The CDR3 DNA is TGTGCCAGCAGTTTAACAGGGGTGACTAATGAAAAACTGTTTTTT.

The rearrangement links TRBV5-4 to TRBJ1-1; TRBD1 is a possible D gene (6 bases). This CDR3 is built from 16 residues. Trimming stripped 3 bases from V and 0 bases from J, with 15 bases between. Germline values: CDR1 SGHNT, CDR2 YYREEE (reference sequence). CDR3 bases: TGTGCCAGCAGCTCTCCACAGACAGGCATGAACACTGAAGCTTTCTTT. Its protein product is CASSSPQTGMNTEAFF.

The chain uses TRBV19 and TRBJ1-4, with D possibly being TRBD1 (5 bases). The CDR3 has 14 residues. The V gene's germline CDR1 is LNHDA and CDR2 SQIVND (reference sequence). Trimming cost V 1 base and J 7 bases, with 10 bases left between them. CDR3 loop: CASSIAGPGEKLFF. The CDR3 nucleotides read TGTGCCAGTAGTATAGCAGGGCCGGGTGAAAAACTGTTTTTT.

This chain uses TRBV6-5 with TRBJ1-1, with D perhaps matching TRBD1 (5 bases). The CDR3 runs 15 residues. The ends were cut back, 0 bases at V and 4 bases at J, with 12 bases in the middle. Germline V gene lookup returns CDR1 MNHEY and CDR2 SVGAGI. This chain's CDR3 is CASSYSFQGGTEAFF. CDR3 bases: TGTGCCAGCAGTTACTCTTTCCAGGGAGGCACTGAAGCTTTCTTT.

This chain links TRBV29-1 with TRBJ1-4; D not certain. CDR1 is SQVTM and CDR2 is ANQGSEA in the germline V gene. CDR3 length: 16 amino acids. Trimming took 4 bases from V and 4 from J, leaving 19 bases between them. The CDR3 protein is CSVVVPSPRGNEKLFF. For the CDR3, the DNA is TGCAGCGTTGTCGTACCGTCCCCGCGGGGTAATGAAAAACTGTTTTTT. Using reference TRBV29-1 and TRBJ1-4 for the parts outside the CDR3, the full variable domain is SAVISQKPSRDICQRGTSLTIQCQVDSQVTMMFWYRQQPGQSLTLIATANQGSEATYESGFVIDKFPISRPNLTFSTLTVSNMSPEDSSIYLCSVVVPSPRGNEKLFFGSGTQLSVL.

The rearrangement uses TRBV12-3 or TRBV12-4 and TRBJ1-1, with D uncertain. The V and J ends lost 5 bases and 4 bases respectively, with 11 bases between them. CDR3 length: 13 amino acids. The CDR3 sequence: CASSQTRGTEAFF. CDR3 in DNA: TGTGCCAGCAGTCAGACGCGGGGCACTGAAGCTTTCTTT.